Listed below are T cell receptor beta chains from one sample, sequenced in a study of cytomegalovirus exposure and HLA in healthy donors. Measured with immunoSEQ multiplex PCR; TCRdb has only the in-frame clones, and not every one. The sample lists about 43,000 clones; around 53% were seen once. Sequenced sample: PBMCs. Receptor source: a man in his fifties or sixties in good health and CMV-seronegative. Both conserved end residues are part of each CDR3. Fields, in order: CDR3 length, J gene, D gene, V gene, clone size, CDR3 DNA, CDR3 protein. The D gene is left open where the match is weak. Expanded clones get a size class; other rows say once, few or many, or leave the size out.

13	TRBJ2-7	.	TRBV11-2	once	TGTGCCAGCAGCTTAGAATACACCTACGAGCAGTACTTC	CASSLEYTYEQYF
16	TRBJ2-5	TRBD2	TRBV28	.	TGTGCCAGCAGGGATTCGACTAGCGGGACCAAAGAGACCCAGTACTTC	CASRDSTSGTKETQYF
16	TRBJ2-1	TRBD2	TRBV12-5	.	TGTGCTAGTGGTACCGGCGGAGCGGGACCTTACAATGAGCAGTTCTTC	CASGTGGAGPYNEQFF
15	TRBJ1-5	TRBD1	TRBV5-6	.	TGTGCCAGCAGCTTGAGACAGGGCGGCAATCAGCCCCAGCATTTT	CASSLRQGGNQPQHF
15	TRBJ2-7	.	TRBV6-6	few	TGTGCCAGCAGATCGTCAGGGCAAGGGGCCTACGAGCAGTACTTC	CASRSSGQGAYEQYF
15	TRBJ2-1	TRBD2	TRBV7-2	.	TGTGCCAGCAGCTCAAATAGCGGGCCTTATAATGAGCAGTTCTTC	CASSSNSGPYNEQFF
15	TRBJ1-2	.	TRBV29-1	.	TGCAGCTGCCGTTACCAGGGGTGGGGGAACTATGGCTACACCTTC	CSCRYQGWGNYGYTF
12	TRBJ2-1	.	TRBV29-1	.	TGCAGCGTTGACGGCTCCTACAATGAGCAGTTCTTC	CSVDGSYNEQFF
14	TRBJ2-7	.	TRBV7-6	few	TGTGCCAGCAGTCCCCGAGTCTCAAACTACGAGCAGTACTTC	CASSPRVSNYEQYF
15	TRBJ2-1	TRBD2	TRBV7-9	.	TGTGCCAGCAGCCCGAGGGGGCTAGCGGGAGGCCCCCTGTTCTTC	CASSPRGLAGGPLFF
19	TRBJ1-4	TRBD1	TRBV28	.	TGTGCCAGCCGGATTGACAGGGGGTCAAAGGTGAGGACTAATGAAAAACTGTTTTTT	CASRIDRGSKVRTNEKLFF
19	TRBJ2-1	TRBD2	TRBV7-2	few	TGTGCCAGCAGCCCTAGGGGGACTAGCGGGAGGGCGGTCACTGGCGGGCAGTTCTTC	CASSPRGTSGRAVTGGQFF
15	TRBJ2-1	.	TRBV9	.	TGTGCCAGCAGCGTGGGGGGTAAGACCTACAATGAGCAGTTCTTC	CASSVGGKTYNEQFF
12	TRBJ1-1	.	TRBV10-2	.	TGCGCCAGCTCCACTCGACAGCGTGAAGCTTTCTTT	CASSTRQREAFF
16	TRBJ2-1	TRBD1	TRBV9	.	TGTGCCAGCAGCGTGGGGGGGACAGGGTCCTTCGATGAGCAGTTCTTC	CASSVGGTGSFDEQFF
16	TRBJ1-5	TRBD1	TRBV5-6	few	TGTGCCAGCAGCTTCTTAGGGGGCCCCAGCAATCAGCCCCAGCATTTT	CASSFLGGPSNQPQHF
15	TRBJ2-7	.	TRBV14	.	TGTGCCAGCAGCCAACAGGGTTATCTCTCCTACGAGCAGTACTTC	CASSQQGYLSYEQYF
14	TRBJ1-1	TRBD1	TRBV7-9	.	TGTGCCAGCAGCTTGGAGGGGGCGGTGACTGAAGCTTTCTTT	CASSLEGAVTEAFF
16	TRBJ2-1	TRBD2	TRBV7-2	.	TGTGCCAGCAGCTTAAGACTAGCGGGTTCCTACAATGAGCAGTTCTTC	CASSLRLAGSYNEQFF
14	TRBJ2-1	TRBD1	TRBV29-1	.	TGCAGCGTAAAAGGACAGGGTCCCTACAATGAGCAGTTCTTC	CSVKGQGPYNEQFF
17	TRBJ2-1	.	TRBV5-1	.	TGCGCCAGCAGCTTGGCCAGGAGAGGGAGCTCCTACAATGAGCAGTTCTTC	CASSLARRGSSYNEQFF
13	TRBJ1-3	.	TRBV30	few	TGTGCCTGGAGAGGTTTGGGCGGAAACACCATATATTTT	CAWRGLGGNTIYF